The 6 T cell receptor beta chains presented below share a single source sample, sequenced in a study of shared clonotypes between healthy human individuals. The data were produced by immunoSEQ multiplex PCR, yet TCRdb's version contains in-frame clones alone and is incomplete. The repertoire holds millions of clones, with roughly 95% as singletons. Only CD45RO-negative cells positively selected for CCR7 counted as naive CD8 cells, so terminally differentiated effector memory CD45RA+ cells were excluded. Sequencing input: naive CD8+ T cells sorted from blood. The origin of the receptors is a man between 18 and 35 years old in good health.

Only one count was recorded for this clone. The chain couples TRBV4-1 to TRBJ1-1; the D is unclear. This CDR3 has 13 residues. The germline V gene encodes CDR1 MGHRA and CDR2 YSYEKL. V was pared by 3 bases and J by 1 base, with 6 bases between. As DNA, the CDR3 is TGCGCCAGCAGCCAGTGGGAGAACACTGAAGCTTTCTTT. Translating gives CASSQWENTEAFF.

The J gene is TRBJ1-4, the V gene TRBV7-8, with D unclear. With 5 bases removed from V and 5 bases from J, the gap between germline ends came to 3 bases. The length of the CDR3 is 11 residues. CDR1 and CDR2 from the germline V gene are SGHVS and FQNEAQ. CDR3 region: CASSPNEKLFF. DNA of the CDR3: TGTGCCAGCAGCCCCAATGAAAAACTGTTTTTT.

The chain employs TRBV10-2 and TRBJ1-4; perhaps TRBD1 as D (5 bases). CDR3 length: 14 amino acids. V was shortened by 4 bases and J by 8 bases, with 14 bases between the two germline ends. In germline, CDR1 is WSHSY, CDR2 SAAADI. The CDR3: CASSVEFEGEKLFF. The CDR3 nucleotides read TGCGCCAGCAGTGTGGAGTTTGAGGGGGAAAAACTGTTTTTT.

For this clone: The sample carries other DNA sequences with the same CDR3. The chain couples TRBV30 to TRBJ1-1; perhaps TRBD1 as D (5 bases). From germline, CDR1 is GTSNPN and CDR2 SVGIG (reference sequence). Trimming cost V 5 bases and J 1 base, with 5 bases left between them. CDR3 length: 11 amino acids. The CDR3: CAWDRNTEAFF. In DNA form, the CDR3 reads TGTGCCTGGGACAGGAACACTGAAGCTTTCTTT.

The rearrangement joins TRBV4-3 to TRBJ2-1, with TRBD2 identical over 9 bases. Germline-derived CDR1 and CDR2 are LGHNA and YSLEER. J gave up 9 bases and V 3 bases, and 12 bases lay outside the gene matches. This CDR3 is built from 16 residues. The CDR3 DNA reads as TGCGCCAGCAGCCAGGACTCCGGACTAGCGCACTTTGAGCAGTTCTTC. Its protein is CASSQDSGLAHFEQFF.

The genes are TRBV5-6 and TRBJ1-2; D gene uncertain. The V end lost 2 bases, the J end lost 4 bases, and 18 bases lay between the germline ends. Germline-derived CDR1 and CDR2 are SGHDT and YYEEEE. The length of the CDR3 is 16 residues. CDR3 amino acids: CASSFSRVTGIYGYTF. CDR3 coding DNA: TGTGCCAGCAGCTTTTCCCGGGTCACGGGCATCTATGGCTACACCTTC.